These T cell receptor beta chains were read from a single sample in a study of CXCR3-negative and CXCR3-positive naive CD8 T cells. TCRdb reprocessed the 5' RACE reads, with one entry per CDR3 protein and no DNA. The ten most abundant clones cover just under 0.5% of a sample with about 150,000 distinct CDR3 sequences. The sample consisted of naive CXCR3+ CD8+ T cells from blood. The receptors here all came from a human donor in good health. Some clones in this sample may be carry-over from other donors' samples. CDR3s include the opening cysteine and the closing phenylalanine or tryptophan.

j_call v_call cdr3_aa
TRBJ1-1 TRBV20-1 CSARDLQGVNTEAFF
TRBJ1-1 TRBV5-5 CASSFWTLNTEAFF
TRBJ2-1 TRBV5-4 CASSVGTNNEQFF
TRBJ1-3 TRBV12-3/TRBV12-4 CASSFWQPSSGNTIYF
TRBJ1-1 TRBV7-9 CASSPPSGLGEAFF
TRBJ2-5 TRBV7-8 CASRYQGYQETQYF
TRBJ1-1 TRBV12-5 CASGPDRGEAFF
TRBJ2-2 TRBV12-3/TRBV12-4 CASSFSGEGTGELFF
TRBJ1-1 TRBV4-3 CASSQDGFMNTEAFF
TRBJ2-3 TRBV9 CASGRIATDTQYF
TRBJ2-3 TRBV28 CASSWDREPPGDTQYF
TRBJ1-2 TRBV7-8 CASSLDGVGYTF
TRBJ2-7 TRBV29-1 CSVGELSYEKYF
TRBJ2-3 TRBV2 CASISTDTQYF
TRBJ2-6 TRBV29-1 CSVDSSSGADVLTF
TRBJ2-2 TRBV20-1 CSARDIGLAGVYTGELFF
TRBJ2-1 TRBV28 CASSLLSSYNEQFF
TRBJ2-1 TRBV6-1 CASSGPTSGTPSYNEQFF
TRBJ2-7 TRBV27 CASSLMVGQGSEQYF
TRBJ1-1 TRBV20-1 CSARVEVGPVGTEAFF
TRBJ2-5 TRBV2 CASSRTGTGVPETQYF
TRBJ2-1 TRBV6-5 CASSTPRGGEQFF
TRBJ1-1 TRBV12-3/TRBV12-4 CASSFRTGHTEAFF
TRBJ2-7 TRBV5-1 CASSLVSSGSAYEQYF
TRBJ2-5 TRBV13 CASSLSGSRETQYF
TRBJ2-7 TRBV5-6 CASSLMGFYEQYF
TRBJ2-2 TRBV4-3 CASSPNSPHRSTGELFF
TRBJ2-7 TRBV5-1 CASSLTYGQSGEQYF
TRBJ2-2 TRBV3-1 CATVPWTRGTGELFF
TRBJ1-1 TRBV6-2/TRBV6-3 CASSYGAVEAFF
TRBJ1-1 TRBV29-1 CSVRGRGTEAFF
TRBJ2-1 TRBV29-1 CSVEVDNEQFF
TRBJ2-3 TRBV5-1 CASSFTAARTDTQYF
TRBJ2-7 TRBV6-6 CASSYGDEQYF
TRBJ2-5 TRBV20-1 CSARVGVRETQYF
TRBJ1-5 TRBV20-1 CSARDYSQPQHF
TRBJ2-7 TRBV2 CASSEGASGREEQYF
TRBJ1-1 TRBV24-1 CATSEGGSTEAFF
TRBJ2-2 TRBV7-9 CASSPPGRNTGELFF
TRBJ1-4 TRBV4-3 CASSQTSVNEKLFF
TRBJ2-7 TRBV7-9 CASSSRSSHEQYF
TRBJ2-1 TRBV9 CASSVGALYNEQFF
TRBJ1-2 TRBV6-5 CASSYKGVYGYTF
TRBJ2-1 TRBV7-9 CASSPGTSGPEQFF
TRBJ2-7 TRBV4-3 CASSQEWGSYEQYF
TRBJ1-2 TRBV9 CASSPWTQGPYGYTF
TRBJ1-2 TRBV12-3/TRBV12-4 CASSFLRDYGYTF
TRBJ2-1 TRBV5-5 CASSRTSGLAAVGSYNEQFF